These 5 T cell receptor beta chains share one sample of origin, sequenced in a study of CD8 T cell repertoires and HIV-1 epitope variants. Some clones are missing from TCRdb's copy, which holds only in-frame ones; the method was immunoSEQ multiplex PCR. The sample lists 4,000 or so clones, 65% to 70% seen once, with 35% to 55% in the top ten. Their target antigens are unknown. Specimen: cultured CD8+ T cells derived from PBMCs. These receptors originate from a male donor with HIV.

Written as DNA, the CDR3 is TGTGCCAGCAGCGTAACCACTGAAGCTTTCTTT. As protein: CASSVTTEAFF. V is TRBV9 and J is TRBJ1-1, with unresolved D. V lost 1 base and J lost 4, with 2 bases in between. This CDR3 contains 11 residues. Germline loops: CDR1 SGDLS, CDR2 YYNGEE. The whole variable domain, filled in from reference TRBV9 and TRBJ1-1, reads DSGVTQTPKHLITATGQRVTLRCSPRSGDLSVYWYQQSLDQGLQFLIQYYNGEERAKGNILERFSAQQFPDLHSELNLSSLELGDSALYFCASSVTTEAFFGQGTRLTVV.

This chain connects TRBV7-2 to TRBJ2-7; TRBD1 matches 7 bases. The V segment lost 3 bases and the J segment 7 bases; nucleotides outside the gene matches: 6. The CDR3 spans 13 residues. Germline V gene lookup returns CDR1 SGHTA and CDR2 FQGNSA. The CDR3 sequence: CASSLGQSSEQYF. The CDR3, as DNA: TGTGCCAGCAGCTTGGGACAGTCCTCAGAGCAGTACTTC.

This sequence joins TRBV2 and TRBJ2-3; 14 nucleotides align to TRBD2. This CDR3 region has 18 residues. In germline, CDR1 is SNHLY, CDR2 FYNNEI. V lost 3 bases to trimming and J lost 4 bases; unmatched junction nucleotides: 9. CDR3: CASSDGTSGGEPADTQYF. The CDR3 nucleotides read TGTGCCAGCAGTGATGGGACTAGCGGGGGTGAACCAGCAGATACGCAGTATTTT. Full variable domain (outside the CDR3, taken from reference TRBV2 and TRBJ2-3): EPEVTQTPSHQVTQMGQEVILRCVPISNHLYFYWYRQILGQKVEFLVSFYNNEISEKSEIFDDQFSVERPDGSNFTLKIRSTKLEDSAMYFCASSDGTSGGEPADTQYFGPGTRLTVL.

J is TRBJ1-6 and V is TRBV5-1; D gene uncertain. Germline V gives CDR1 SGHRS, CDR2 YFSETQ. The CDR3 is 16 amino acids. Trimming pared 4 bases from V and 4 bases from J, leaving 15 bases between. In nucleotides, the CDR3 is TGCGCCAGCAGCCCAGTCGACCTCTCGTATAATTCACCCCTCCACTTT. It encodes CASSPVDLSYNSPLHF.

V gene TRBV5-4 combines with J gene TRBJ1-6, with D maybe TRBD1 (6 bases). The CDR3 runs 13 residues. V lost 6 bases and J lost 8, with 12 bases in between. Germline CDR1 is SGHNT and CDR2 is YYREEE (reference sequence). CDR3 protein: CASTQGWDSPLHF. CDR3 sequence (DNA): TGTGCCAGCACCCAGGGGTGGGATTCACCCCTCCACTTT.